The 3 T cell receptor beta chains reported below all come from one sample, sequenced in a study of regulatory T cells in long-lasting Graves disease. The time point was: persistent/refractory GD, antithyroid drugs over 5 years with positive TRAb. PBMCs were the source of the RNA used for TCR sequencing. The TCR beta library used iRepertoire HTBI primers with Arm-PCR amplification of CDR3. TCRdb processed the multiplex PCR reads anew with MiXCR; each CDR3 protein has one entry. The data show around 500,000 distinct CDR3 sequences, less than 25% seen once. The sample was peripheral blood mononuclear cells (PBMCs), taken when the disease was refractory, from a patient treated with antithyroid drugs. These receptors originate from a female donor with Graves disease.

This clonotype was observed a single time. Here the CDR3 omits its conserved ending phenylalanine or tryptophan, so a read error is the likely source. The chain has TRBV5-4 and TRBJ2-7; the D gene is possibly TRBD2 (6 bases). V was clipped by 0 bases and J by 3 bases, with 13 bases between them. CDR1 SGHNT and CDR2 YYREEE come from the germline V gene (reference sequence). The CDR3 spans 15 residues. CDR3 nucleotides: TGTGCCAGCAGCTTGGCCGGAGGGAATAACTACGAGCAGTACCTC. Amino acids: CASSLAGGNNYEQYL.

For this clonotype: Because it lacks the conserved phenylalanine or tryptophan at the end, this CDR3 is likely a read error. This chain uses TRBV20-1 with TRBJ2-5, with D perhaps TRBD2 (6 bases). The V gene's germline CDR1 is DFQATT and CDR2 SNEGSKA (reference sequence). V gave up 1 base and J gave up 5 bases, with 14 bases separating them. The CDR3 is 14 residues long. CDR3: CSARGLWGEETQYL. In DNA, the CDR3 is TGCAGTGCTAGAGGACTATGGGGGGAGGAGACCCAGTACCTC.

The chain couples TRBV19 to TRBJ2-5; 9 bases are shared with TRBD2. The germline gives CDR1 LNHDA, CDR2 SQIVND (reference sequence). After removal of 3 bases from V and 0 bases from J, the junction contained 5 bases not matched to a gene. The CDR3 runs to 16 residues. CDR3 bases: TGTGCCAGTAGTATCAGACTAGCGGCGTACCAAGAGACCCAGTACTTC. This codes for CASSIRLAAYQETQYF.